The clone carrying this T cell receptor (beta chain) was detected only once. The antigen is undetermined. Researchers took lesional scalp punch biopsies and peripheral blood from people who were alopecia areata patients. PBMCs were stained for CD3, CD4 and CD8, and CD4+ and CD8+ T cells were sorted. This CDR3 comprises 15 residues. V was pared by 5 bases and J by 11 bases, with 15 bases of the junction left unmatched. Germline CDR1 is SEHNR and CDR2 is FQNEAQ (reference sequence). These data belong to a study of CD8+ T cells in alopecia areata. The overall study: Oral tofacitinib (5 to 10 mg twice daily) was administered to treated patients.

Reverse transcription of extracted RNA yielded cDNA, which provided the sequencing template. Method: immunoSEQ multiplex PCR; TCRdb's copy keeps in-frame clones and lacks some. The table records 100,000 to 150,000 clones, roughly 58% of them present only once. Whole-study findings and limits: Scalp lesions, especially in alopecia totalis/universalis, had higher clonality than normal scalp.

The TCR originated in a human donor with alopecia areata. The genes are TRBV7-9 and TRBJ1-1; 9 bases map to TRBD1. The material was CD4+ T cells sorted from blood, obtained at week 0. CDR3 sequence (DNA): TGTGCCAGCAGCCCCCCACCTGGGGGGACAGGGAATGCTTTCTTT. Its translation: CASSPPPGGTGNAFF.